These T cell receptor beta chains were read from a single sample in a study of T cell responses to AZD1222 COVID-19 vaccine. Assay: immunoSEQ multiplex PCR; the TCRdb copy retains only in-frame clones and omits some. The sample records 70,000 to 75,000 clones, 87% being singletons. Sequencing used peripheral blood, obtained 28 days after the second AZD1222 dose. Every receptor here comes from an adult who received the AZD1222 COVID-19 vaccine. Each CDR3 is given with its conserved first and last residue. The order of the fields is clone size, V gene, D gene, J gene, CDR3 DNA, CDR3 protein. The D gene is left open where the match is weak. Some rows mark clone size as missing; the rest say once, few, many or name a class of expanded clone.

>.|TRBV28|.|TRBJ1-3
TGTGCCAGCAGTCGTGGAAACACCATATATTTT
CASSRGNTIYF
>.|TRBV11-2|TRBD1|TRBJ1-1
TGTGCCAGCAGCTTGCTAGGGGGCGAGTACACTGAAGCTTTCTTT
CASSLLGGEYTEAFF
>.|TRBV6-2/TRBV6-3|.|TRBJ1-1
TGTGCCAGCAGTTACTTAGGAAACACTGAAGCTTTCTTT
CASSYLGNTEAFF
>.|TRBV7-3|TRBD2|TRBJ2-7
TGTGCCAGCAGCTTTAGCGGGAGCTACGAGCAGTACTTC
CASSFSGSYEQYF
>.|TRBV6-5|.|TRBJ1-2
TGTGCCAAGAGCTTTAACTATGGCTACACCTTC
CAKSFNYGYTF
>.|TRBV6-5|TRBD2|TRBJ2-7
TGTGCCAGCAGCACGGCGGGAGGCTACTACGAGCAGTACTTC
CASSTAGGYYEQYF
>once|TRBV7-2|.|TRBJ1-5
TGTGCCAGCAGTTACTTAAATAGCAATCAGCCCCAGCATTTT
CASSYLNSNQPQHF
>.|TRBV19|TRBD2|TRBJ2-5
TGTGCCAGTCGGGGGGTGACTAGCGGGAGTTGGGAGACCCAGTACTTC
CASRGVTSGSWETQYF
>.|TRBV18|.|TRBJ2-3
TGTGCCAGCTCACCACCCCAGGGCGTCCCAAGCACAGATACGCAGTATTTT
CASSPPQGVPSTDTQYF
>.|TRBV7-9|TRBD2|TRBJ2-5
TGTGCCAGCAGCTTAGCCGGGACTAGCGGGAGTGTGAGAGAGACCCAGTACTTC
CASSLAGTSGSVRETQYF
>.|TRBV7-9|TRBD1|TRBJ1-5
TGTGCCAGCAGCTCGGGACAGGGGAATCAGCCCCAGCATTTT
CASSSGQGNQPQHF
>.|TRBV7-3|.|TRBJ1-1
TGTGCCAGCAGCTTAATGGGCAGGGAGGAGGGTGAAGCTTTCTTT
CASSLMGREEGEAFF
>.|TRBV30|TRBD2|TRBJ2-7
TGTGCCTGGAGTGTAATTGGGCGGGGGATCTACGAGCAGTACTTC
CAWSVIGRGIYEQYF
>.|TRBV19|.|TRBJ1-5
TGTGCCAGTAGTATAAACCCGAGCAATCAGCCCCAGCATTTT
CASSINPSNQPQHF
>.|TRBV9|.|TRBJ2-2
TGTGCCAGCAGCGTAATCCCCTTAGACACCGGGGAGCTGTTTTTT
CASSVIPLDTGELFF
>few|TRBV7-9|.|TRBJ2-7
TGTGCCAGCAGCCCCCCGTCGGGGAACGAGCAGTACTTC
CASSPPSGNEQYF
>.|TRBV5-1|.|TRBJ2-7
TGCGCCAGCAGCGTGCCCCCTTACGAGCAGTACTTC
CASSVPPYEQYF
>.|TRBV18|TRBD1|TRBJ2-5
TGTGCCAGCTCACCAGCTAGACAGGGACGGCGAGAGACCCAGTACTTC
CASSPARQGRRETQYF
>.|TRBV30|.|TRBJ1-5
TGTGCCTGGAATGAGGGGTTGGATCAGCCCCAGCATTTT
CAWNEGLDQPQHF
>once|TRBV18|TRBD1|TRBJ2-1
TGTGCCAGCTCTCAAAGGGGGCAGCGTACGAATGAGCAGTTCTTC
CASSQRGQRTNEQFF
>.|TRBV5-1|.|TRBJ2-5
TGCGCCAGCAGCTTTTCTAAACAAGAGACCCAGTACTTC
CASSFSKQETQYF
>.|TRBV6-2/TRBV6-3|TRBD2|TRBJ2-3
TGTGCCAGCAGTTCGGTTCTAGCGGGTCGCACAGATACGCAGTATTTT
CASSSVLAGRTDTQYF
>.|TRBV19|.|TRBJ1-2
TGTGCCAGTACCTCGAGGGCAGCCTCTGGCTACACCTTC
CASTSRAASGYTF
>few|TRBV27|.|TRBJ1-1
TGTGCCAGCAACTCAGGGATTAACACTGAAGCTTTCTTT
CASNSGINTEAFF
>.|TRBV28|.|TRBJ1-3
TGTGCCAGCAGTCCATTATTCACCCCGGCCCTGACGGGAAACACCATATATTTT
CASSPLFTPALTGNTIYF
>.|TRBV12-5|TRBD1|TRBJ2-1
TGTGCTAGTCGACAAGCAGGGGGCCGCAATGAGCAGTTCTTC
CASRQAGGRNEQFF
>.|TRBV7-3|.|TRBJ2-1
TGTGCCAGCAGCCCCAGGGAACCCAATGAGCAGTTCTTC
CASSPREPNEQFF
>.|TRBV2|.|TRBJ1-5
TGTGCCAGCCGAATATTCGGACAGCTTAATCAGCCCCAGCATTTT
CASRIFGQLNQPQHF
>.|TRBV12-3/TRBV12-4|.|TRBJ2-7
TGTGCCAGCAGTTTTTCGGGGCTCGGCGAGCAGTACTTC
CASSFSGLGEQYF
>.|TRBV6-5|TRBD2|TRBJ2-1
TGTGCCAGCAAACTGGGACTAGCGGGAGTTGAGCAGTTCTTC
CASKLGLAGVEQFF
>.|TRBV29-1|.|TRBJ2-3
TGCAGCTACTCCGGGCCAGATACGCAGTATTTT
CSYSGPDTQYF
>few|TRBV15|.|TRBJ2-5
TGTGCCACCAGCAGAGATCGACTGAGCGAGGGGACCCAGTACTTC
CATSRDRLSEGTQYF
>few|TRBV25-1|.|TRBJ1-1
TGTGCCAGCAGGTTAGGAAGGAACACTGAAGCTTTCTTT
CASRLGRNTEAFF
>.|TRBV19|.|TRBJ1-5
TGTGCCAGTAGTGGGCAGGCCTATCAGCCCCAGCATTTT
CASSGQAYQPQHF
>.|TRBV6-5|.|TRBJ1-3
TGTGCCAGCAGCACCTCTGGAAACACCATATATTTT
CASSTSGNTIYF
>.|TRBV7-2|.|TRBJ1-1
TGTGCCAGCAGCTTAGCCCCGGGGGGAAGGACTGAAGCTTTCTTT
CASSLAPGGRTEAFF
>.|TRBV27|.|TRBJ1-4
TGTGCCAGCAGTTTATCGAAGTTTAGGTCGCTTGAAAAACTGTTTTTT
CASSLSKFRSLEKLFF
>.|TRBV3-1/TRBV3-2|.|TRBJ2-3
TGTGCCACCGGGGACTCCGGCACAGATACGCAGTATTTT
CATGDSGTDTQYF
>.|TRBV4-1|.|TRBJ1-3
TGCGCCAGCAGCCGGGAGGACCCGGGGAACACCATATATTTT
CASSREDPGNTIYF
>.|TRBV12-3/TRBV12-4|.|TRBJ2-3
TGTGCCAGCAGTTTTTTGGATACGCAGTATTTT
CASSFLDTQYF
>.|TRBV6-1|.|TRBJ1-1
TGTGCCAGCAGTGAAATTTTAGGGCAGAGAAGCGCTTTCTTT
CASSEILGQRSAFF
>.|TRBV6-5|.|TRBJ2-2
TGTGCCAGCAGTTCCTACAGGGGGAGGGCCGGGGAGCTGTTTTTT
CASSSYRGRAGELFF
>.|TRBV4-1|TRBD2|TRBJ2-3
TGCGCCAGCAGCCGTCTAGCGGGAGGAAACACAGATACGCAGTATTTT
CASSRLAGGNTDTQYF
>.|TRBV7-9|TRBD2|TRBJ2-5
TGTGCCAGCAGCTTTAGCGGGAGTGAGACCCAGTACTTC
CASSFSGSETQYF
>.|TRBV6-5|TRBD1|TRBJ2-7
TGTGCCAGCAGACCGGGACAGGGTTTTTCCTACGAGCAGTACTTC
CASRPGQGFSYEQYF
>.|TRBV7-2|.|TRBJ1-2
TGTGCCAGCAGCCCGGACAGAAGACTCCTTAACTATGGCTACACCTTC
CASSPDRRLLNYGYTF
>.|TRBV29-1|.|TRBJ1-4
TGCAGCGTTGAAGTAACAGGAGCCACTGAAAAACTGTTTTTT
CSVEVTGATEKLFF
>.|TRBV3-1/TRBV3-2|.|TRBJ2-7
TGTGCCAGCAGCCAAGGCGCCGGGTCCGGGTACTTC
CASSQGAGSGYF